One and the same sample provided the 2 T cell receptor beta chains below, sequenced in a study of neoadjuvant anti-PD-1 for oral cavity cancer. Time point here: after neoadjuvant nivolumab, at surgical resection. The table came from immunoSEQ multiplex PCR; TCRdb's copy has only in-frame clones and leaves some out. Of under 10,000 clones listed, under 85% were seen once; the top ten hold 4% to 5%. The sample in question was PBMCs, obtained after nivolumab (anti-PD-1) treatment. These receptors were taken from a person aged 35 to 85 with oral cavity squamous cell carcinoma.

V and J are TRBV2 and TRBJ1-2; weak D call: TRBD1 (5 bases). The V gene's germline CDR1 is SNHLY and CDR2 FYNNEI. This CDR3 comprises 12 residues. The V and J ends lost 7 bases and 5 bases respectively, with 11 bases between them. For the CDR3, the DNA is TGTGCCAGCACCGTCGGGGGGTATGGCTACACCTTC. It is translated as CASTVGGYGYTF.

The gene calls are TRBV2 and TRBJ2-7, with D perhaps matching TRBD1 or TRBD2 (5 bases each). The germline CDR1 and CDR2 sequences are SNHLY and FYNNEI. The CDR3 contains 14 residues. The V and J ends lost 5 bases and 0 bases respectively, with 11 bases between them. CDR3 protein: CASSLGPPSYEQYF. The DNA of the CDR3 is TGTGCCAGCAGTCTGGGACCGCCCTCCTACGAGCAGTACTTC.